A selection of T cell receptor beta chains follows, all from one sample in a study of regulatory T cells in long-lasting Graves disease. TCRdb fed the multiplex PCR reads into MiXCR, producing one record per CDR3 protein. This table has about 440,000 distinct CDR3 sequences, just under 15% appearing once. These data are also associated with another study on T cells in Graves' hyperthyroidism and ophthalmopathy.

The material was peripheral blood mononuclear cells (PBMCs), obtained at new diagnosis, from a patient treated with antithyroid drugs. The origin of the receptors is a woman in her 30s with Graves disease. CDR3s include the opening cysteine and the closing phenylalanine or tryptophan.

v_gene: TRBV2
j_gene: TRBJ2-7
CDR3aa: CASRGGLAGGLYEQYF

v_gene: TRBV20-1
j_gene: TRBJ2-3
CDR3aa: CSARERGLSSTDTQYF

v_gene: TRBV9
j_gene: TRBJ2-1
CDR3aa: CASSGAWGLAGGEQFF

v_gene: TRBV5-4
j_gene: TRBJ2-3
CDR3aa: CASSFGASGWADTQYF

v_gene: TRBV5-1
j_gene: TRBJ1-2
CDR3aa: CASSFDRGVGYTF

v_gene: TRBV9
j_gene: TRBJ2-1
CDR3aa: CASAGTSGGDEQFF

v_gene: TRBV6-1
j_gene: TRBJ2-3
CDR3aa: CASSETAGGPTDTQYF

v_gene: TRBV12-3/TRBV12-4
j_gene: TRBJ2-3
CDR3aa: CASRAENTQYF

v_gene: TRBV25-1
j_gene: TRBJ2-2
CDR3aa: CASSERAGVTGELFF

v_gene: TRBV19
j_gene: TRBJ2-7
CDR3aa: CASSIGRKSYEQYF

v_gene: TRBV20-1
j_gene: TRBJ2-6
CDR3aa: CSVKPPGGSRLSGANVLTF

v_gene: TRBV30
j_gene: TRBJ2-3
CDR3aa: CAWRIGRGTDTQYF

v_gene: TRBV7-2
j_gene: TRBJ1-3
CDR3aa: CASSPPLRNTIYF

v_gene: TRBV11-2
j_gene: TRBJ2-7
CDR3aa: CASSLMESYEQYF

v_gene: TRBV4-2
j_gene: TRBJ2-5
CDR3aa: CASRRTGGKQETQYF

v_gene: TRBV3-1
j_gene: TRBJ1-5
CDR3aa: CASSQGGSPKPQHF

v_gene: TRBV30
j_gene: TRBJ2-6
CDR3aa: CAETGQGKGVGANVLTF

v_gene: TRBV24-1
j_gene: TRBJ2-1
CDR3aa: CATSDFTTGTSGNNEQFF

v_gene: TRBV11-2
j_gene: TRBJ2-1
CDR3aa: CASSFGQNEQFF

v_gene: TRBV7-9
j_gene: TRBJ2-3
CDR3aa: CASSFTLDERGAGVLVPDTQYF

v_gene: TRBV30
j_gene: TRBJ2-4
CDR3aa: CAWRPDSGIQYF

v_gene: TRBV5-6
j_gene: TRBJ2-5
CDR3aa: CASSLWGDEETQYF

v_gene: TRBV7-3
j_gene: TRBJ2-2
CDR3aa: CASSSQGSGTGELFF

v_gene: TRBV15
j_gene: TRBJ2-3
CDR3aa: CATSRSGTSTDTQYF

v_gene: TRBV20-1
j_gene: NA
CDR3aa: CSARDSGSGRETQYF

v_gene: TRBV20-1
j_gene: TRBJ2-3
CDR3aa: CSARDLLAGWVDTQYF

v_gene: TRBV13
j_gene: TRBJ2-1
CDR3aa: CASSLRELHNEQFF

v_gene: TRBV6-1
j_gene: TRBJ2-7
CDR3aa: CASRGQTYEQYF

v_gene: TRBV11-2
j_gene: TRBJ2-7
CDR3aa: CASSLGVRSYEQYF

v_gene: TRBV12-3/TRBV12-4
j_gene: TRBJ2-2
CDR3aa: CASGLRPSGELFF

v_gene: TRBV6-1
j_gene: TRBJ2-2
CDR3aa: CASSFGTLNTGELFF

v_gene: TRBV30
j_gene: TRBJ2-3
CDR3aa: CAWSGRETQYF

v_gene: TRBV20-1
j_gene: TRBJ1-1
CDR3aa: CSATGTVEAFF

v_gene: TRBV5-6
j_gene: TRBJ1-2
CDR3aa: CASSKRGQGIGYTF

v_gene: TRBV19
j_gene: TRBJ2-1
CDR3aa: CASSILAGAPYNEQFF

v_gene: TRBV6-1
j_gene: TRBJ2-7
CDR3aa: CASSTDAGTYEQYF

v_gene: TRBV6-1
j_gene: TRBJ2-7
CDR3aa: CASSRRTSGYDEQYF

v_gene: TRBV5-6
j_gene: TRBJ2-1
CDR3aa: CASQESYNEQFF

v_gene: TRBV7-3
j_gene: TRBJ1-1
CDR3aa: CASSPRQGATEAFF

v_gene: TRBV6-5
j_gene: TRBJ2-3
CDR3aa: CASSYRYKSTGISGDTQYF

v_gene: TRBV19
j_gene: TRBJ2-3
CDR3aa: CATRDPRISDTQYF

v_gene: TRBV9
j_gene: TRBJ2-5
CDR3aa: CASSVAGAPGETQYF

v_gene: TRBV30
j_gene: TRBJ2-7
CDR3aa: CAWKGRLLYEQYF

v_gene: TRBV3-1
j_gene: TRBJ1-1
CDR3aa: CASSQEPRAEAFF

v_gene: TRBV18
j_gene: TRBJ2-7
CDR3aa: CASSPSVGEQYF

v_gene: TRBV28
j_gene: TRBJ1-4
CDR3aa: CASNPAAGNEKLFF

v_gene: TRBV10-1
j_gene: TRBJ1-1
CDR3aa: CACSSSRQVNTEAFF

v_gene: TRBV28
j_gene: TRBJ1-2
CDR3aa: CASNRAYGYTF

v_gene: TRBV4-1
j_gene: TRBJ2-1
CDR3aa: CASSQDPIRGDEQFF

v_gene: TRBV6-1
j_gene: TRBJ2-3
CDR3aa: CASTTGTSGTDTQYF